A single sample is the source of the 30 T cell receptor beta chains below, sequenced in a study of molecular identifiers for immune sequencing clone quantification. TCRdb recomputed calls from the PCR reads with MiXCR, one row per CDR3 protein. The profile covers approximately 320,000 distinct CDR3 sequences, with roughly 24% appearing a single time and around 0.7% taken by the ten largest. Input material: naive CD8+ T cells from blood, with Jurkat cell RNA spiked in. Subset here: FACS-sorted CD8+CD4-CCR7+CD45RA+ naive T cells. These receptors originate from a human donor in good health. Some libraries in this study had Jurkat cell RNA spiked in.

To note about this clonotype: One base away lies a much larger clone, so this may be a sequencing read error. V usage is TRBV12-3 or TRBV12-4 and J usage is TRBJ2-3; 11 nucleotides align to TRBD2. The J segment lost 8 bases and the V segment lost 1 base, leaving 8 bases of the junction unmatched. The CDR3 contains 16 residues. CDR3 in amino acids: CASSLGPSGGIATQYF. In DNA form, the CDR3 reads TGTGCCAGCAGTTTAGGTCCTAGCGGGGGGATAGCTACGCAGTATTTT.

Concerning this clonotype: A much larger clone differs from this one at a single base, so this may be a read error. Since the CDR3 does not end with the conserved phenylalanine or tryptophan, this likely comes from a read error. The rearrangement joins TRBV9 to TRBJ1-6; D not certain. Trimming shortened V by 0 bases and J by 9 bases, and 13 bases separated the two germline ends. The length of the CDR3 is 15 residues. Germline lookup yields CDR1 SGDLS and CDR2 YYNGEE. DNA of the CDR3: TGTGCCAGCAGCGTAGCGGGCAGGAGTCCTTCACCCCTCCACATT. Amino acid sequence: CASSVAGRSPSPLHI.

The chain links TRBV6-5 to TRBJ2-5; weak D call: TRBD1 (6 bases). This CDR3 is 15 amino acids long. Trimming removed 2 bases at V and 1 base at J, with 11 bases between. CDR1 and CDR2 from the germline V gene are MNHEY and SVGAGI. The CDR3: CASSYRGFFQETQYF. CDR3 sequence (DNA): TGTGCCAGCAGTTACAGGGGGTTTTTCCAAGAGACCCAGTACTTC.

In its sample, this clonotype was seen a few times. The chain couples TRBV12-3 or TRBV12-4 to TRBJ1-5; D is perhaps TRBD1 (5 bases). V was clipped by 8 bases and J by 6 bases, with 11 bases between them. The CDR3 length is 12 residues. Here the CDR3 reads CASAYGGQPQHF. The CDR3 nucleotides are TGTGCCAGCGCCTACGGGGGTCAGCCCCAGCATTTT.

Note on this clonotype: Sequence at one end of the junction differs from germline and may be a read error. The chain couples TRBV6-6 to TRBJ2-3, with D perhaps TRBD1 or TRBD2 (5 bases each). The CDR3 is 14 amino acids. The germline V gene has CDR1 MNHNY and CDR2 SVGAGI (reference sequence). CDR3 protein: CASSYTGQTVTQYF. DNA for the CDR3: TGTGCCAGCAGTTATACGGGGCAAACAGTTACGCAGTATTTT.

As to this clonotype: This is likely a read error, given that the CDR3 carries no conserved phenylalanine or tryptophan at its end. The chain employs TRBV2 and TRBJ1-4; TRBD1 matches 7 bases. V lost 8 bases to trimming and J lost 4 bases; unmatched junction nucleotides: 7. The CDR3 spans 14 residues. Germline V CDR1 and CDR2: SNHLY, FYNNEI. The CDR3 is CASLRQGNNEKLFS. In nucleotides, the CDR3 is TGTGCCAGCCTAAGACAGGGCAATAATGAAAAACTGTTTTCT.

Turning to this clonotype: A single base separates this from a much larger clone, so it may be a read error. V gene TRBV21-1 combines with J gene TRBJ2-5. TRBV21-1 is termed a pseudogene. CDR3 length equals 16 residues. This CDR3 is CASSKGTQLIEETQCF. The CDR3 DNA follows: TGTGCCAGCAGCAAAGGAACACAGTTAATTGAGGAGACCCAGTGCTTC.

The J gene is TRBJ1-5, the V gene TRBV29-1; D is unresolved. Germline CDR1 SQVTM, CDR2 ANQGSEA. This CDR3 region has 14 residues. V shed 6 bases and J shed 5 bases, with 17 bases lying between them. This chain's CDR3 is CSVWTPAGDQPQHF. The CDR3 nucleotides read TGCAGCGTGTGGACTCCCGCGGGAGATCAGCCCCAGCATTTT.

The J gene is TRBJ2-7, the V gene TRBV20-1, with 12 bases aligning to TRBD2. The CDR3 is made up of 14 amino acids. Germline loops: CDR1 DFQATT, CDR2 SNEGSKA (reference sequence). V shed 5 bases and J 2 bases; nucleotides not matched to a gene: 4. DNA for the CDR3: TGCAGTGCTCCGACTAGCGGGAGTACCTACGAGCAGTACTTC. Amino acid sequence: CSAPTSGSTYEQYF.

With regard to this clonotype: A read error may be the cause here, since a much bigger clone is one base away. The chain combines TRBV28 with TRBJ2-7; 7 bases map to TRBD2. CDR3 size: 14 residues. Losses at the gene ends were 0 bases for V and 7 bases for J; bases not matched to a gene: 6. Germline CDR1 reads MDHEN; CDR2 reads SYDVKM. The CDR3 DNA reads TGTGCCAGCAGTTTATGGCGGGGGACGGAAGAGCAGTACTTC. This encodes CASSLWRGTEEQYF.

This clonotype has a count of ten or more. J is TRBJ2-7 and V is TRBV20-1; 10 positions match TRBD2. Germline CDR1 DFQATT, CDR2 SNEGSKA (reference sequence). This CDR3 has 13 residues. The trim removed 5 bases at V and 6 bases at J, leaving 7 bases unmatched. CDR3 nucleotides: TGCAGTGCTCATCTAGCGGGAGCGCTCGAGCAGTACTTC. Its protein product is CSAHLAGALEQYF.

The chain is built from TRBV4-1 and TRBJ1-4; no clear D gene. CDR3 length: 16 amino acids. V lost 0 bases, J lost 0 bases, and 8 bases lay in between. Germline lookup yields CDR1 MGHRA and CDR2 YSYEKL. CDR3 DNA: TGCGCCAGCAGCCAAGACCCGGCGACAACTAATGAAAAACTGTTTTTT. Its protein is CASSQDPATTNEKLFF.

The chain combines TRBV11-2 with TRBJ2-3; D is uncertain. Between the trimmed V and J ends, which lost 7 bases and 0 bases, there was a span of 11 bases. This CDR3 spans 14 amino acids. Germline CDR1 reads SGHAT; CDR2 reads FQNNGV. CDR3 nucleotides: TGTGCCAGCACGGAAGGAGCTAGCACAGATACGCAGTATTTT. It translates to CASTEGASTDTQYF.

This clonotype showed up many times. J is TRBJ2-3 and V is TRBV12-3 or TRBV12-4; 10 bases align to TRBD1. V was pared by 7 bases and J by 6 bases, with 10 bases of the junction left unmatched. This CDR3 is 15 amino acids long. The CDR3 sequence is CASTHDRGPGDTQYF. In DNA form, the CDR3 reads TGTGCCAGCACCCACGACAGGGGGCCGGGGGATACGCAGTATTTT.

This clonotype was counted a few times. The rearrangement uses TRBV2 and TRBJ2-7; TRBD2 aligns across 10 bases. V shed 1 base, J shed 5 bases, and the junction held 2 bases outside the gene matches. This CDR3 contains 14 residues. Germline V CDR1 and CDR2: SNHLY, FYNNEI. The CDR3 reads CASSEVLAGDEQYF. The CDR3 DNA reads TGTGCCAGCAGTGAAGTTCTAGCGGGAGACGAGCAGTACTTC.

In this sample, this clonotype turned up a few times. This sequence joins TRBV2 and TRBJ1-1, with a possible D match to TRBD1 (5 bases). In germline, CDR1 is SNHLY, CDR2 FYNNEI. V was trimmed by 8 bases and J by 4 bases, leaving 20 bases between them. CDR3 length: 15 residues. The CDR3 bases are TGTGCCAGCGCCGGCGGGGGGGGGTGGGTCACTGAAGCTTTCTTT. The encoded protein is CASAGGGGWVTEAFF.

This clonotype was counted once. The rearrangement links TRBV5-1 to TRBJ2-5; 13 bases agree with TRBD2. The CDR3 is 14 amino acids. V was clipped by 4 bases and J by 14 bases; unmatched bases: 11. Germline V lookup: CDR1 SGHRS, CDR2 YFSETQ. The CDR3 DNA sequence: TGCGCCAGCAGCCGGGGGACTAGCGGGGAATACGAATACTTC. It codes for CASSRGTSGEYEYF.

Worth noting for this clonotype: A much bigger clone sits one base away, suggesting this may be a read error. This rearrangement joins TRBV7-9 to TRBJ2-5; perhaps D is TRBD1 or TRBD2 (6 bases each). The CDR3 is 14 residues long. CDR1 is SEHNR and CDR2 is FQNEAQ in the germline V gene (reference sequence). Here the CDR3 DNA reads TGTGGCAGCAGCAGGACTACAGGGAGCGAGACCCAGTACTTC. It yields the protein CGSSRTTGSETQYF. Full variable domain (missing parts from reference TRBV7-9 and TRBJ2-5): DTGVSQNPRHKITKRGQNVTFRCDPISEHNRLYWYRQTLGQGPEFLTYFQNEAQLEKSRLLSDRFSAERPKGSFSTLEIQRTEQGDSAMYLCGSSRTTGSETQYFGPGTRLLVL.

This chain connects TRBV20-1 to TRBJ2-1, with D possibly TRBD1 on 6 matching bases. V was trimmed by 1 base and J by 4 bases, leaving 14 bases between them. The CDR3 extends over 15 amino acids. Germline V gene data show CDR1 as DFQATT and CDR2 as SNEGSKA (reference sequence). CDR3 loop: CSARVVGGSYNEQFF. CDR3 in DNA: TGCAGTGCTAGAGTGGTAGGGGGAAGTTACAATGAGCAGTTCTTC.

This clonotype was picked up many times. This chain uses TRBV27 with TRBJ2-7; TRBD1 might be the D (6 bases). Germline CDR1 and CDR2: MNHEY and SMNVEV (reference sequence). Trimming removed 4 bases at V and 3 bases at J, with 16 bases between. CDR3 length equals 15 residues. CDR3 DNA sequence: TGTGCCAGCAGTTCGGCCCTGACAGGATACTACGAGCAGTACTTC. Amino acids: CASSSALTGYYEQYF.

This clonotype was counted a single time. This may come from a read error, since a much larger clone is one base off. The chain links TRBV6-2 or TRBV6-3 to TRBJ2-5, with TRBD2 as a possible D gene (5 bases). Looked up from germline, CDR1 is MNHEY and CDR2 is SVGEGT. This CDR3 is 13 amino acids long. The CDR3 DNA is TGTGCCGGCAGTTCGGGATTCCAAGAGACCCAGTACTTC. The encoded protein is CAGSSGFQETQYF.

This clonotype was found many times. The chain couples TRBV3-1 to TRBJ2-7; maybe TRBD1 (6 bases). There are 13 residues in the CDR3. Per germline, CDR1 LGHDT and CDR2 YNNKEL (reference sequence). Trimming took off 4 bases at V and 4 bases at J, with 11 bases between the two ends. CDR3: CASSPTGWYEQYF. The CDR3 DNA is TGTGCCAGCAGCCCAACAGGGTGGTACGAGCAGTACTTC.

The V and J genes are TRBV2 and TRBJ2-5, with TRBD1 matching over 7 bases. The CDR3 is made up of 16 amino acids. Germline CDR1 is SNHLY and CDR2 is FYNNEI. Trimming removed 1 base from V and 3 bases from J; junction bases left unmatched: 8. The CDR3 sequence is CASSEVVGTEKETQYF. The CDR3, as DNA: TGTGCCAGCAGTGAAGTTGTCGGGACAGAAAAAGAGACCCAGTACTTC. Supplemented by reference TRBV2 and TRBJ2-5, the full variable domain reads EPEVTQTPSHQVTQMGQEVILRCVPISNHLYFYWYRQILGQKVEFLVSFYNNEISEKSEIFDDQFSVERPDGSNFTLKIRSTKLEDSAMYFCASSEVVGTEKETQYFGPGTRLLVL.

Ten or more counts support this clonotype. The rearrangement uses TRBV6-5 and TRBJ1-2, with D possibly being TRBD1 (6 bases). The V gene's germline CDR1 is MNHEY and CDR2 SVGAGI. This CDR3 spans 13 amino acids. Trimming took off 4 bases at V and 6 bases at J, with 12 bases between the two ends. The chain's CDR3 is CASSFQGQNGYTF. For the CDR3, the DNA is TGTGCCAGCAGTTTCCAGGGGCAGAATGGCTACACCTTC.

With respect to this clonotype: Being one base from a much bigger clone, this may be a read error. The CDR3 loop reads CANSWGGAYEQYF. The CDR3 region has the DNA TGTGCCAACAGTTGGGGGGGCGCCTACGAGCAGTACTTC. The chain employs TRBV28 and TRBJ2-7, with a weak D call TRBD2 (7 bases). This CDR3 region has 13 residues. Germline V lookup: CDR1 MDHEN, CDR2 SYDVKM.

The CDR3 protein is CASSVSGDRTYEQYF. DNA of the CDR3: TGTGCCAGCAGCGTATCTGGGGACAGAACCTACGAGCAGTACTTC. The V call is TRBV9, the J call TRBJ2-7; 7 nucleotides line up with TRBD1. The CDR3 is 15 amino acids. After removal of 1 base from V and 2 bases from J, the junction contained 6 bases not matched to a gene. The germline CDR1 and CDR2 sequences are SGDLS and YYNGEE.

The chain uses TRBV19 and TRBJ1-5; 7 bases align to TRBD1. The V and J ends lost 6 bases and 2 bases, in that order; junction bases with no gene match: 13. Per the germline V gene, CDR1 is LNHDA and CDR2 is SQIVND (reference sequence). The CDR3 consists of 17 residues. CDR3 DNA: TGTGCCAGTAGCAAGTCGACAGGGTACTTGGGCAATCAGCCCCAGCATTTT. Translation: CASSKSTGYLGNQPQHF.

Here the CDR3 DNA reads TGTGCCAGCAGTTTAAGACTCCCGAACACTGAAGCTTTCTTT. Translation: CASSLRLPNTEAFF. The chain couples TRBV27 to TRBJ1-1; D not certain. CDR3 length: 14 residues. CDR1 and CDR2 (germline): MNHEY, SMNVEV (reference sequence). Trimming left V 2 bases short and J 1 base short, with 8 bases between.

The rearrangement joins TRBV28 to TRBJ2-5; D gene unclear. V was trimmed by 6 bases and J by 0 bases, leaving 11 bases between them. The germline V gene has CDR1 MDHEN and CDR2 SYDVKM. CDR3 length: 14 residues. This CDR3 is CASSTVGNQETQYF. In DNA, the CDR3 is TGTGCCAGCAGCACTGTGGGTAACCAAGAGACCCAGTACTTC.

As regards this clonotype: Possible read error: a much larger clone is one base away. The CDR3 ends on some other residue instead of the conserved phenylalanine or tryptophan, so this is likely a read error. The J gene is TRBJ2-7, the V gene TRBV4-1, with 7 bases that match TRBD1. This CDR3 has 16 amino acids. V was pared by 1 base and J by 0 bases, with 6 bases of the junction left unmatched. The germline CDR1 and CDR2 sequences are MGHRA and YSYEKL. The CDR3 protein is CASSQVDGTASYEQYL. The DNA for the CDR3 is TGCGCCAGCAGCCAAGTGGACGGGACAGCCTCCTACGAGCAGTACCTC.